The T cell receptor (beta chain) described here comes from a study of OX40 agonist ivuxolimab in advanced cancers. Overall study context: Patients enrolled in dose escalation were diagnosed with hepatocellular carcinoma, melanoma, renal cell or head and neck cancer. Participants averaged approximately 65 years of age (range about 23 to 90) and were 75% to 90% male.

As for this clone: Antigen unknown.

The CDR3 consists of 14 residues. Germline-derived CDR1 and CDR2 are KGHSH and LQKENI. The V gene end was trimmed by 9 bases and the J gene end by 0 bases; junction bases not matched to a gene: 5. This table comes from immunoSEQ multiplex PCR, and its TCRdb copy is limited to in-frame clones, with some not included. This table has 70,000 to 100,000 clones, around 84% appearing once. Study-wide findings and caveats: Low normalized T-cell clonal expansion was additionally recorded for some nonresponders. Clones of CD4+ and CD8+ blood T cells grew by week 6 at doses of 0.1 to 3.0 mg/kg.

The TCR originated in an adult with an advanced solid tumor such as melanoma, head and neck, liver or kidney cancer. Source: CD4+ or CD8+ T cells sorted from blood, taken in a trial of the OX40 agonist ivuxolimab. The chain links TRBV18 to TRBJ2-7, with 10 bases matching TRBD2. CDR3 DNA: TGTGCCAGTCAAGCGGGAGGGAGCTCCTACGAGCAGTACTTC. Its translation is CASQAGGSSYEQYF.